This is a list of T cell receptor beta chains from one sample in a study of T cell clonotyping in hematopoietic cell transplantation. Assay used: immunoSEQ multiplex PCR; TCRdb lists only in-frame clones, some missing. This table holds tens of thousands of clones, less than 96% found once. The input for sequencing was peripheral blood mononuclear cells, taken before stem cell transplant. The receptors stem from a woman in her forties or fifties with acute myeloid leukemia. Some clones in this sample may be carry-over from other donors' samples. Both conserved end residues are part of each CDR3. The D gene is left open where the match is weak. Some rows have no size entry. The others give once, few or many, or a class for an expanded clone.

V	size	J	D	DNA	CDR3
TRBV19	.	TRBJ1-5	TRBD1	TGTGCCAGTAGCAATAAAGGGCCAAGAGGACAGGATAATCAGCCCCAGCATTTT	CASSNKGPRGQDNQPQHF
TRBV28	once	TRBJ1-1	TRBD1	TGTGCCAGCAGTTTCCTCAAGACAGGGCATACTGAAGCTTTCTTT	CASSFLKTGHTEAFF
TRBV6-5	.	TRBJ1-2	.	TGTGCCAGCAGCGGGAGGTTTGGCCACTACACCTTC	CASSGRFGHYTF
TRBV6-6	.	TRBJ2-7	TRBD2	TGTGCCAGCATGGGGACTAGCGGGAGCTACGAGCAGTACTTC	CASMGTSGSYEQYF
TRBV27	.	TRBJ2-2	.	TGTGCCAGCAGTCAGGACCCCGTCCCCACCGGGGAGCTGTTTTTT	CASSQDPVPTGELFF
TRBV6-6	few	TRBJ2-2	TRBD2	TGTGCCAGCAGCCCGGGGGGCGGGGAGCTGTTTTTT	CASSPGGGELFF
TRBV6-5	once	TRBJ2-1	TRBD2	TGTGCCAGCAGTTACAGCGGGAGAGGATACAATGAGCAGTTCTTC	CASSYSGRGYNEQFF
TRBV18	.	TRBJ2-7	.	TGTGCCAGCAGGGGGGAGGGGACCGTTACCTACGAGCAGTACTTC	CASRGEGTVTYEQYF
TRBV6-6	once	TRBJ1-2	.	TGTGCCAGCAGTTACTTCTCCCGGGGGGACTATGGCTACACCTTC	CASSYFSRGDYGYTF
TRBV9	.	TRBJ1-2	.	TGTGCCAGCAGCGTAGAGCTGGGAAACTATGGCTACACCTTC	CASSVELGNYGYTF
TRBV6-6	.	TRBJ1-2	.	TGTGCCAGCAGTTACTCGGCTAGCGCGGGCTACACCTTC	CASSYSASAGYTF
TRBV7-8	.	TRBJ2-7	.	TGTGCCAGCAGCCCAGGAGCATCCCACGAGCAGTACTTC	CASSPGASHEQYF
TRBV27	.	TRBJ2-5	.	TGTGCCAGCAGTCACACGAGGGCAGAGACCCAGTACTTC	CASSHTRAETQYF
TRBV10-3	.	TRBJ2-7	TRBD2	TGTGCCATCAGTGAGTCTGCTAGCGGGGAATACGAGCAGTACTTC	CAISESASGEYEQYF
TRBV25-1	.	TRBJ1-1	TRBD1	TGTGCCAGCAGGATTGGGACAGGGGTCATGAACACTGAAGCTTTCTTT	CASRIGTGVMNTEAFF
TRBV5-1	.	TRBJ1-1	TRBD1	TGCGCCAGCAGCCTACTGGACAGGGGGAATACTGAAGCTTTCTTT	CASSLLDRGNTEAFF
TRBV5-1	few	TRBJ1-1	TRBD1	TGCGCCAGCAGCTTGGGGACAGGGGAAGTAGGAATTGCTTTCTTT	CASSLGTGEVGIAFF
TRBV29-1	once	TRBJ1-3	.	TGCAGCGTTGTAGGTTGGGGCAGGGGCTCTGGAAACACCATATATTTT	CSVVGWGRGSGNTIYF
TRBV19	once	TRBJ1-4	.	TGTGCCAGTAGTATGGGGGGTATTGAAAAACTGTTTTTT	CASSMGGIEKLFF
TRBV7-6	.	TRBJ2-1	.	TGTGCCAGCAGCTTAGCTTGGGGGATGTCATACAATGAGCAGTTCTTC	CASSLAWGMSYNEQFF
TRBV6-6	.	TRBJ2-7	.	TGTGCCAGCAGTTACTCGATCGGGCAGGGCTACGAGCAGTACTTC	CASSYSIGQGYEQYF
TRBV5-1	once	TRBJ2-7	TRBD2	TGCGCCAGCAGCTTGGGAGTGGTTCGGGGAGGGGACGAGCAGTACTTC	CASSLGVVRGGDEQYF
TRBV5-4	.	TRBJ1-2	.	TGTGCCAGCACCCTCTTTGGGCCGTCAGGGGCTGGAACCTATGGCTACACCTTC	CASTLFGPSGAGTYGYTF
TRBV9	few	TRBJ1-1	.	TGTGCCAGTGGAGGCACTGAAGCTTTCTTT	CASGGTEAFF
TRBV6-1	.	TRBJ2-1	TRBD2	TGTGCCAGCGTTCGCGGGGGGGCGATAAATGAGCAGTTCTTC	CASVRGGAINEQFF
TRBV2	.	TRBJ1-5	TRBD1	TGTGCCAGGGGAGGTACAGGGGGAAATCAGCCCCAGCATTTT	CARGGTGGNQPQHF
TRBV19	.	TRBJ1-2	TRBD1	TGTGCCAGTAGTATCAGCCAGGGGGCCCACTATGGCTACACCTTC	CASSISQGAHYGYTF
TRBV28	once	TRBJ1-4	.	TGTGCCAGCAGTATCTCTCTCCGAGCAACTAATGAAAAACTGTTTTTT	CASSISLRATNEKLFF
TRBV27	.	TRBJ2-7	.	TGTGCCAGCAGTGGGGTCGGGGGGCGGTACTACGAGCAGTACTTC	CASSGVGGRYYEQYF
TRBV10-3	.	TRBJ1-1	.	TGTGCCATCAGTGACCCCGGACTGGATGACACTGAAGCTTTCTTT	CAISDPGLDDTEAFF
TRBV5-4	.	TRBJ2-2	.	TGTGCCAGCAGCTTGGGCAGGGCGGGCACCGGGGAGCTGTTTTTT	CASSLGRAGTGELFF
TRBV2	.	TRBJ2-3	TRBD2	TGTGCCAGCAGTCTAGCGGGAGGGGGCACAGATACGCAGTATTTT	CASSLAGGGTDTQYF
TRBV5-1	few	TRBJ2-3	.	TGCGCCAGCAGCTGGGGGGACCCTAGCACAGATACGCAGTATTTT	CASSWGDPSTDTQYF
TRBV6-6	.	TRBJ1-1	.	TGTGCCAGCAGTTACTCGAACACTGAAGCTTTCTTT	CASSYSNTEAFF
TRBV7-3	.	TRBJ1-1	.	TGTGCCAGCAGCTTATCGGGCTACGCTGAAGCTTTCTTT	CASSLSGYAEAFF
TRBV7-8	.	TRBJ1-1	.	TGTGCCAGCAGCTTAGGGACAGTGGGTACTGAAGCTTTCTTT	CASSLGTVGTEAFF
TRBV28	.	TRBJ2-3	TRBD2	TGTGCCAGCAGTTTATGGCGGGAGGGGACAGATACGCAGTATTTT	CASSLWREGTDTQYF
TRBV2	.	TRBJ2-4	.	TGTGCCAGCAGTGACCGGGGGGCGCGAAACATTCAGTACTTC	CASSDRGARNIQYF
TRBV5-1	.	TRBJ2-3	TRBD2	TGCGCCAGCAGCAGATCGACTAGCGGGGGACAACAACTCACAGATACGCAGTATTTT	CASSRSTSGGQQLTDTQYF
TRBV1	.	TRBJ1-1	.	TGCACCAGCAGCCAAGATTGGCGGAACACTGAAGCTTTCTTT	CTSSQDWRNTEAFF
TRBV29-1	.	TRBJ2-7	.	TGCAGCGTTGGGGGGACCGACGAGCAGTACTTC	CSVGGTDEQYF
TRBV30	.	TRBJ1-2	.	TGTGCCTGGAACACTCTCGGGCTAGGGGGCTACACCTTC	CAWNTLGLGGYTF
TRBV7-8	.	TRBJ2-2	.	TGTGCCAGCAGCTTAGTGGAGAGGGACACCGGGGAGCTGTTTTTT	CASSLVERDTGELFF
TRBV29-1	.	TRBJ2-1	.	TGCAGCGTGGTAGGGGGGGGTTACAATGAGCAGTTCTTC	CSVVGGGYNEQFF
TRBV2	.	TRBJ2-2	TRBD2	TGTGCCAGCAGAAGACTAGCGGGAGTCACCGGGGAGCTGTTTTTT	CASRRLAGVTGELFF
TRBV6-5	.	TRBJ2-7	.	TGTGCCAGCAGTTACTCGGGGGGGGGCCTCTACGAGCAGTACTTC	CASSYSGGGLYEQYF
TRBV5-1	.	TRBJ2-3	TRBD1	TGCGCCAGCAGCCCGGGACAGACCACAGATACGCAGTATTTT	CASSPGQTTDTQYF
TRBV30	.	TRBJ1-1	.	TGTGCCTGGACAGACAGGACCGACACTGAAGCTTTCTTT	CAWTDRTDTEAFF
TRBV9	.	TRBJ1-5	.	TGTGCCAGCAGCGTAGGAGGGGGGGGAAATCAGCCCCAGCATTTT	CASSVGGGGNQPQHF
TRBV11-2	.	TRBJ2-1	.	TGTGCCAGCAGCTTAGGAGGGGTTTCGCCCTACAATGAGCAGTTCTTC	CASSLGGVSPYNEQFF
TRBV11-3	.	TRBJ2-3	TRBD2	TGTGCCAGCAGCAACGCCGGGACTAGAGCCACAGATACGCAGTATTTT	CASSNAGTRATDTQYF
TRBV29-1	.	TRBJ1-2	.	TGCAGCGCTAGGACGGACTCCCTCTATGGCTACACCTTC	CSARTDSLYGYTF
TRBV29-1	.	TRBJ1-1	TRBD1	TGCAGCGGGCGACAGGGACGGGTGAACACTGAAGCTTTCTTT	CSGRQGRVNTEAFF
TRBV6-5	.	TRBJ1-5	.	TGTGCCAGCAGTCCATCCGGGACGGGTATATTCCGCCAGCATTTT	CASSPSGTGIFRQHF
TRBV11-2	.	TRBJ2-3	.	TGTGCCAGCAGCACTAAACAGTTGGTAGATACGCAGTATTTT	CASSTKQLVDTQYF
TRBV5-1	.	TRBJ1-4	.	TGCGCCAGCAGCACACAGGGCCGGGAAAAACTGTTTTTT	CASSTQGREKLFF
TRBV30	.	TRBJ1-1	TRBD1	TGTGCCTGGAGGGGACAGGGGTTCGGCACTGAAGCTTTCTTT	CAWRGQGFGTEAFF